This passage covers 17 T cell receptor beta chains from one sample sequenced in a study of regulatory T cells in long-lasting Graves disease. Both iRepertoire HTBI primers and Arm-PCR of CDR3 regions were used to build the TCR beta libraries. MiXCR, run by TCRdb on the multiplex PCR reads, gives a single entry per CDR3 protein. Of roughly 470,000 distinct CDR3 sequences in the sample, less than 25% are singletons; the top ten hold 7% to 9.5%. Time point in this sample: persistent/refractory GD, antithyroid drugs over 5 years with positive TRAb. RNA extracted from PBMCs served as the sequencing template. This specimen was peripheral blood mononuclear cells (PBMCs), taken when the disease was refractory, from a patient treated with antithyroid drugs. These receptors all stem from a female donor with Graves disease.

The chain joins TRBV19 to TRBJ1-2; no firm D call. Per germline, CDR1 LNHDA and CDR2 SQIVND (reference sequence). The CDR3 runs 14 residues. The V end was cut by 4 bases, the J end by 5 bases, with 14 bases between. In nucleotides, the CDR3 is TGTGCCAGTAGTAGGGCTAACACGGTATATGGCTACACCTTC. It specifies CASSRANTVYGYTF.

In its sample, this clonotype was seen once. The chain recombines TRBV5-1 with TRBJ2-2; D remains unclear. V was trimmed by 1 base and J by 3 bases, leaving 10 bases between them. This CDR3 has 15 residues. Germline-derived CDR1 and CDR2 are SGHRS and YFSETQ. The CDR3 DNA is TGCGCCAGCAGCTTGTTGGGTGATTACACCGGGGAGCTGTTTTTT. This encodes CASSLLGDYTGELFF.

The chain is built from TRBV6-1 and TRBJ1-1; 9 positions agree with TRBD1. V lost 5 bases to trimming and J lost 0 bases; unmatched junction nucleotides: 7. The germline V gene encodes CDR1 MNHNS and CDR2 SASEGT. There are 16 residues in the CDR3. The CDR3 DNA sequence: TGTGCCAGCAGTCGACCCCGGACAGGGGTGAACACTGAAGCTTTCTTT. It specifies CASSRPRTGVNTEAFF.

The V call is TRBV10-1, the J call TRBJ2-3; a weak D match, TRBD2 (5 bases). Germline CDR1 is WNHNN and CDR2 is SYGVQD (reference sequence). The V gene lost 0 bases and the J gene lost 4 bases, with 14 bases spanning the gap. The CDR3 is made up of 16 amino acids. CDR3 in DNA: TGCGCCAGCAGTGAGTCTAGTGACTATGCCGCAGATACGCAGTATTTT. Its protein is CASSESSDYAADTQYF.

The chain is built from TRBV20-1 and TRBJ2-4; D may be TRBD1 or TRBD2 (5 bases each). Germline values: CDR1 DFQATT, CDR2 SNEGSKA (reference sequence). V dropped 6 bases and J dropped 1 base, with 16 bases sitting between them. The CDR3 length is 15 residues. CDR3 region: CSAIEIGEAKNIQYF. For the CDR3, the DNA is TGCAGTGCCATAGAGATAGGGGAGGCCAAAAACATTCAGTACTTC.

Comment on this clonotype: A read error may be the cause here, since a much bigger clone is one base away. The CDR3 loop reads CASSLSRDSGNGYTF. CDR3 DNA sequence: TGTGCCAGCAGCTTATCCCGGGACTCAGGGAATGGCTACACCTTC. The chain uses TRBV9 and TRBJ1-2; D possibly corresponds to TRBD1 (5 bases). This CDR3 has 15 amino acids. The V gene's germline CDR1 is SGDLS and CDR2 YYNGEE. The germline V and J ends were trimmed by 4 bases and 6 bases, with 19 bases remaining between them. Variable domain in full (rest from reference TRBV9 and TRBJ1-2): DSGVTQTPKHLITATGQRVTLRCSPRSGDLSVYWYQQSLDQGLQFLIQYYNGEERAKGNILERFSAQQFPDLHSELNLSSLELGDSALYFCASSLSRDSGNGYTFGSGTRLTVV.

This sequence joins TRBV5-4 and TRBJ2-2; TRBD1 aligns across 8 bases. Unmatched junction bases numbered 10, after V lost 4 bases and J lost 5 bases. The V gene's germline CDR1 is SGHNT and CDR2 YYREEE (reference sequence). This CDR3 is 16 amino acids long. The CDR3 region has the DNA TGTGCCAGCAGCCCCGGGACAGGTCTCGGAACCGGGGAGCTGTTTTTT. This translates into CASSPGTGLGTGELFF.

As for this clonotype: This may be a read error, as it is one base from a much larger clone. V gene TRBV12-3 or TRBV12-4 combines with J gene TRBJ2-7; the D call may be TRBD1 or TRBD2 (5 bases each). The CDR3 runs to 14 residues. The CDR3 loop reads CAGSEDPGTHEQYF. The CDR3 DNA sequence: TGTGCCGGCAGTGAAGATCCAGGGACCCACGAGCAGTACTTC.

V and J are TRBV28 and TRBJ2-7; D may be TRBD2 (6 bases). The germline V gene encodes CDR1 MDHEN and CDR2 SYDVKM. Trimming left V 6 bases short and J 2 bases short, with 11 bases between. The CDR3 contains 13 residues. Here the CDR3 DNA reads TGTGCCAGCAGGACGGGGGTTACCTACGAGCAGTACTTC. This translates into CASRTGVTYEQYF.

This clonotype appeared many times. This chain joins TRBV28 and TRBJ1-6; tentative D call: TRBD1 (5 bases). The CDR3 contains 16 residues. The V end lost 2 bases, the J end lost 4 bases, and 12 bases lay between the germline ends. The germline V gene has CDR1 MDHEN and CDR2 SYDVKM. Here the CDR3 reads CASSLGGFRYNSPLHF. CDR3 sequence (DNA): TGTGCCAGCAGTTTAGGGGGATTTCGTTATAATTCACCCCTCCACTTT.

This clonotype occurred many times. The V and J genes are TRBV28 and TRBJ1-1; TRBD1 matches at 7 bases. The CDR3 consists of 11 residues. V was pared by 10 bases and J by 7 bases, with 6 bases of the junction left unmatched. Germline V lookup: CDR1 MDHEN, CDR2 SYDVKM. CDR3 in DNA: TGTGCCACCGCGGGACAGCGTGAAGCTTTCTTT. Translating it yields CATAGQREAFF.

This clonotype was detected only a few times. V gene TRBV5-6 combines with J gene TRBJ2-3; D possibly corresponds to TRBD2 (5 bases). Germline V gene sequence: CDR1 SGHDT, CDR2 YYEEEE. The CDR3 has 16 amino acids. Trimming cost V 4 bases and J 2 bases, with 17 bases left between them. The CDR3 protein is CASSPPGLALTDTQYF. Here the CDR3 DNA reads TGTGCCAGCAGCCCGCCAGGTCTAGCCCTCACAGATACGCAGTATTTT.

This clonotype was detected many times. The chain carries TRBV11-2 and TRBJ1-6, with no clear D. Germline V CDR1 and CDR2: SGHAT, FQNNGV. The length of the CDR3 is 14 residues. V gave up 6 bases and J gave up 10 bases, with 16 bases separating them. For the CDR3, the DNA is TGTGCCAGCAGTTACCTATCGGAGAAGTCACCCCTCCACTTT. Protein sequence: CASSYLSEKSPLHF. The whole variable domain, remainder taken from reference TRBV11-2 and TRBJ1-6, is EAGVAQSPRYKIIEKRQSVAFWCNPISGHATLYWYQQILGQGPKLLIQFQNNGVVDDSQLPKDRFSAERLKGVDSTLKIQPAKLEDSAVYLCASSYLSEKSPLHFGNGTRLTVT.

This clonotype appeared many times. The gene calls are TRBV3-1 and TRBJ2-5, with unresolved D. This CDR3 has 15 residues. V was cut by 0 bases and J by 4 bases, with 12 bases left in between. CDR1 LGHDT and CDR2 YNNKEL come from the germline V gene (reference sequence). The CDR3 nucleotides are TGTGCCAGCAGCCAAGATTCGGTCGGGTTAGAGACCCAGTACTTC. Its protein product is CASSQDSVGLETQYF.

This clonotype occurred a few times. The J gene is TRBJ1-4, the V gene TRBV7-3; D perhaps matches TRBD1 (6 bases). Trimming took 1 base from V and 6 from J, leaving 21 bases between them. Germline loops: CDR1 SGHTA, CDR2 FQGTGA. The CDR3 runs 18 residues. CDR3 protein: CASSLKGYQGIGDEKLFF. The DNA of the CDR3 is TGTGCCAGCAGCTTAAAAGGATACCAGGGGATTGGAGATGAAAAACTGTTTTTT.

This clonotype was counted many times. V and J are TRBV20-1 and TRBJ2-7; possibly TRBD1 or TRBD2 for D (5 bases each). V was cut by 0 bases and J by 4 bases, with 7 bases left in between. The germline gives CDR1 DFQATT, CDR2 SNEGSKA (reference sequence). The CDR3 is 12 residues long. The CDR3 sequence is CSARDGGYEQYF. CDR3 nucleotide sequence: TGCAGTGCTAGAGATGGGGGATACGAGCAGTACTTC.

V is TRBV20-1 and J is TRBJ2-5, with D possibly being TRBD1 (6 bases). The germline V gene has CDR1 DFQATT and CDR2 SNEGSKA (reference sequence). V gave up 6 bases and J gave up 1 base, with 9 bases separating them. This CDR3 has 12 amino acids. The DNA of the CDR3 is TGCAGTGCACAACAGGGCCAAGAGACCCAGTACTTC. Protein: CSAQQGQETQYF.